This T cell receptor beta chain derives from a study of blood T cell repertoires in COVID-19 (TCRdb year 2020). Study-level background: The collaborator samples originated in the United States, Italy and Spain and spanned the acute and convalescent phases of COVID-19. Sample metadata almost always included a de-identified subject ID, COVID-19 status, age in years and sex. The prospective study material was composed of cDNA or gDNA derived from T cells, B-cell-depleted T cells, or PBMCs. Where available, HLA class I and class II types were taken from metadata supplied by the sample provider and were not determined by assay-based typing. Deeply sampled blood TCRbeta repertoires from subjects exposed to, actively infected with, or recovered from COVID-19 were included in the dataset. The samples were drawn from two sources: the first 160 participants of the ongoing ImmuneRACE study, and about 1,300 subjects contributed by 6 global collaborators. The repertoires were made available in a free public database intended to serve as a resource for research on the immune response to SARS-CoV-2.

This clone has only one observation. The specificity of this receptor is unknown. No qualities accompany the bases; no much larger clone lies one base away. Participants in the prospective study were aged about 18 to 95 years, lived in 24 United States geographic areas, and enrolled through a virtual design. In the prospective study, participants were assigned to cohorts based on the clinical history participants reported in a screening survey and a study questionnaire. Recovered participants in ImmuneRACE Cohort 3 were defined by two consecutive negative NP/OP PCR tests, clearance by a healthcare professional, or resolution of symptoms. In the prospective study, mobile phlebotomists collected whole blood, serum and a nasopharyngeal or oropharyngeal swab from each participant. Prospective study participants could optionally give additional blood draws and questionnaires over an approximately two-month period. Prospective study blood samples were shipped either frozen or at room temperature before DNA extraction.

TCRbeta CDR3 regions were amplified from genomic DNA by means of the immunoSEQ Assay, a bias-controlled multiplex PCR. The paper's data handling went like this. Nucleated cell counts per sample were estimated from amplification of reference gene primers within the assay. To quantify the absolute abundance of each unique TCRbeta CDR3 rearrangement, sequence reads were collapsed and filtered. For each sample, productive Simpson clonality was calculated as the square root of Simpson's diversity index across productive rearrangements. The clones in this table, taken by TCRdb from immuneACCESS, are in-frame only. Not every clone is retained; where verified, under half of the shortfall comes from an unresolved V gene, and the cause of the rest is unknown. The DNA gave D and trimming, while V, J and clone size come from that table. This sample holds fewer than 400,000 clones; just under 90% were observed only once. The top ten clonotypes cover 1.5% to 2% of the sample.

Here is what the overall study found, with its caveats: How much clinical and demographic metadata was included differed by source and by participant, and the metadata was provided uncurated.

The sequenced material came from PBMCs or T cells enriched from blood (not recorded which). The TCR comes from a woman in her 30s who had recovered from COVID-19.

The CDR3 reads CAWSGTENYGYTF. The nucleotide sequence is given as TGTGCCTGGAGCGGGACAGAGAACTATGGCTACACCTTC. The chain employs TRBV30 and TRBJ1-2, and 7 junctional nucleotides match TRBD1. From the cysteine through the phenylalanine, the CDR3 covers 13 amino acids. Kept here is only the CDR3 DNA, which spans 39 bases and is read in frame from base 1. CDR1 and CDR2, per the germline V gene (reference sequence), are GTSNPN and SVGIG. Trimmed from V: 3 bases; trimmed from J: 2 bases; junction bases lacking a gene match: 3.